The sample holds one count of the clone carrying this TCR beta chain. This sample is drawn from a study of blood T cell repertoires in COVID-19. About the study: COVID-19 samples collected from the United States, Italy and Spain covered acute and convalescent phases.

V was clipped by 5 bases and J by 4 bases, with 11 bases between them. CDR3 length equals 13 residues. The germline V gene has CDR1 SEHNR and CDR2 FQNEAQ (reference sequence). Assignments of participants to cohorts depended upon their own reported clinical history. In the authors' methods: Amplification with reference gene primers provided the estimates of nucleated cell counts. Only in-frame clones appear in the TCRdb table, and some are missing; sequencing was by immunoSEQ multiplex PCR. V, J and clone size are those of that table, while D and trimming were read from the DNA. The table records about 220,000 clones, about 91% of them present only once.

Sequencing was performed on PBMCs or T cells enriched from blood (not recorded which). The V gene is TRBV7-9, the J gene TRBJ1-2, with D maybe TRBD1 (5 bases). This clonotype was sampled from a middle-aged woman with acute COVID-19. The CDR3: CASSLDRSYGYTF. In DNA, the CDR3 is TGTGCCAGCAGCCTTGACAGAAGCTATGGCTACACCTTC.